This TCR beta chain was recovered during a study of blood T cell repertoires in COVID-19. Across the study: The samples span acute and convalescent COVID-19 from the United States, Italy and Spain.

The authors' processing: Using reference gene primer amplification, nucleated cell counts were estimated. This table comes from immunoSEQ multiplex PCR, and its TCRdb copy is limited to in-frame clones, with some not included. V, J and clone size derive from that table, while D and trimming were established from the DNA sequence. Of around 260,000 clones listed, around nine tenths were seen once; the top ten hold over 5%. V was shortened by 0 bases and J by 0 bases, with 14 bases between the two germline ends. This CDR3 spans 18 amino acids. Germline V gives CDR1 KGHDR, CDR2 SFDVKD. The TCR originated in a woman aged 55-70 years with COVID-19, enrolled during active disease. This rearrangement joins TRBV24-1 to TRBJ2-1, with D perhaps TRBD1 (5 bases). Sequenced: peripheral blood. The CDR3 sequence is CATSDLAPDSFSYNEQFF. The CDR3 DNA follows: TGTGCCACCAGTGATTTGGCGCCCGACAGCTTCTCCTACAATGAGCAGTTCTTC.